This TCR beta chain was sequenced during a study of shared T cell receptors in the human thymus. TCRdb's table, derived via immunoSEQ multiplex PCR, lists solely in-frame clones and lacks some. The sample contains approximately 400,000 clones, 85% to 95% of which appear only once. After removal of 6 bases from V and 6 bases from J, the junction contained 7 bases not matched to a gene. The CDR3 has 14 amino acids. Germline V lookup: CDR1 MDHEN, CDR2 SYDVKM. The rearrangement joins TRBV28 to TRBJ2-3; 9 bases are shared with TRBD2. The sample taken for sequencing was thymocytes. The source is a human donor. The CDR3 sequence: CASRAGGPLDTQYF. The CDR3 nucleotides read TGTGCCAGCAGGGCGGGAGGGCCTCTCGATACGCAGTATTTT. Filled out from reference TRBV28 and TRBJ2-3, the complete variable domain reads DVKVTQSSRYLVKRTGEKVFLECVQDMDHENMFWYRQDPGLGLRLIYFSYDVKMKEKGDIPEGYSVSREKKERFSLILESASTNQTSMYLCASRAGGPLDTQYFGPGTRLTVL.